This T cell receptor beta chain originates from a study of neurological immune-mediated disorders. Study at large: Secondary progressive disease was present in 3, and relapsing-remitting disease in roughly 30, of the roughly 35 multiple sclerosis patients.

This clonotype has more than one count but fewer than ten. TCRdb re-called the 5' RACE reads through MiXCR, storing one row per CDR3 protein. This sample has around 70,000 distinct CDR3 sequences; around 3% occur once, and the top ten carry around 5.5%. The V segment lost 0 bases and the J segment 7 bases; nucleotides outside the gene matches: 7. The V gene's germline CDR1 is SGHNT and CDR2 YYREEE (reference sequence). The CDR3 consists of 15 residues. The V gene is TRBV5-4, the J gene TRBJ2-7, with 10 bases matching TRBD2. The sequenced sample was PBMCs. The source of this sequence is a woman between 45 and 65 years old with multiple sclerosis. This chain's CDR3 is CASSLASGGPREQYV. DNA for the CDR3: TGTGCCAGCAGCTTGGCTAGCGGGGGACCTAGGGAGCAGTACGTC.